This T cell receptor beta chain was recovered during a study of blood T cell repertoires in COVID-19. About the study: Collection of acute and convalescent COVID-19 samples took place in the United States, Italy and Spain. PBMCs, B-cell-depleted T cells, or T cells provided the cDNA or gDNA that made up the material.

Per the original methods: The assay estimated nucleated cells by amplifying reference gene primers. Clones were sequenced by immunoSEQ multiplex PCR, and TCRdb holds only the in-frame ones, with some missing. Clonal size and the V and J genes are those of that table, whereas D and trimming came from the DNA. The sample has about 98,000 clones, around 82% seen once. Trimming stripped 9 bases from V and 3 bases from J, with 12 bases between. CDR1 and CDR2 from the germline V gene are MNHEY and SVGAGI. The CDR3 consists of 13 residues. This TCR came from a man in his 70s with active or convalescent COVID-19. The sequenced material came from peripheral blood. V is TRBV6-5 and J is TRBJ1-3, with a weak D call TRBD1 (6 bases). For the CDR3, the DNA is TGTGCCAGTCGACAGGAAGGTGGAAACACCATATATTTT. Its translation: CASRQEGGNTIYF.